This is a list of T cell receptor beta chains from one sample in a study of beta chain features in type 1 diabetes. This table comes from immunoSEQ multiplex PCR, and its TCRdb copy is limited to in-frame clones, with some not included. The table records over 350,000 clones, around 15% of them present only once. What was sequenced was naive CD4+ T cells from blood. The receptors were gathered from a woman aged 18-30 years in good health. CDR3s leave out the opening cysteine and the closing phenylalanine or tryptophan.

cdr3_length | j_call | v_call | cdr3_aa
14 | TRBJ2-5 | TRBV5-1 | ASSERQGALGETQY
11 | TRBJ2-7 | TRBV5-1 | ASRRTGGYEQY
11 | TRBJ1-3 | TRBV30 | AWSRGDGNTIY
13 | TRBJ2-1 | TRBV18 | ASSPQRAQYNEQF
13 | TRBJ2-7 | TRBV14 | ASSQLSGSGYEQY
11 | TRBJ2-1 | TRBV6-1 | ATEAGGYNEQF
12 | TRBJ2-7 | TRBV5-1 | ASSFSGVSYEQY
11 | TRBJ1-2 | TRBV4-1 | ASSHSGNYGYT
7 | TRBJ1-2 | TRBV20-1 | STDYGYT
11 | TRBJ1-3 | TRBV30 | AWDSRSGNTIY
12 | TRBJ1-4 | TRBV19 | ASSIRTGREKLF
13 | TRBJ2-1 | TRBV27 | ASSRDYNNYNEQF
10 | TRBJ2-5 | TRBV28 | ASNTQQETQY
12 | TRBJ2-1 | TRBV29-1 | SVPRTSGSNEQF
10 | TRBJ2-5 | TRBV29-1 | SARRGGETQY
14 | TRBJ2-6 | TRBV29-1 | SASFASDSGANVLT
13 | TRBJ1-5 | TRBV13 | ASSFRGYSNQPQH
9 | TRBJ2-5 | TRBV5-6 | ASSSLQTQY
12 | TRBJ2-2 | TRBV29-1 | SVDDRLNTGELF
13 | TRBJ2-1 | TRBV5-1 | ASSSGLAGAGEQF
13 | TRBJ2-3 | TRBV18 | ASSPPSPSTDTQY
9 | TRBJ2-1 | TRBV7-3 | ASSPGNEQF